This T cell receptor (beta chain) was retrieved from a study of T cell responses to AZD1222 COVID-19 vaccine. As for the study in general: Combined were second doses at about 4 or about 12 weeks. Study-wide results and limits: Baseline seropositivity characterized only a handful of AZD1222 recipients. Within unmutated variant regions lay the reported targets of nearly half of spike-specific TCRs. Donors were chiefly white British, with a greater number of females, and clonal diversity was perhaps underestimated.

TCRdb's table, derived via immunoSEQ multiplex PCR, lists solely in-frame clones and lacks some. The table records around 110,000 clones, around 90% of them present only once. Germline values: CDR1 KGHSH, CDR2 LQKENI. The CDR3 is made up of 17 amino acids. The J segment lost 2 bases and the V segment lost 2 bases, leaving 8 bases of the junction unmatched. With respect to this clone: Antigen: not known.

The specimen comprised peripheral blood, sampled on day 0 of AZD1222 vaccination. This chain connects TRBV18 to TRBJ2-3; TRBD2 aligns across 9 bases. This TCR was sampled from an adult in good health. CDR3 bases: TGTGCCAGCTCACCATTTCGCGGGAGGGACGCCACAGATACGCAGTATTTT. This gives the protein CASSPFRGRDATDTQYF.